This TCR beta chain derives from a study of OX40 agonist ivuxolimab in advanced cancers. V gave up 6 bases and J gave up 2 bases; unmatched junction bases: 7. CDR1 is MDHEN and CDR2 is SYDVKM in the germline V gene. The CDR3 spans 14 residues. The method was immunoSEQ multiplex PCR; TCRdb's version includes in-frame clones alone and lacks a portion of them. The profile covers roughly 120,000 clones, with roughly 90% appearing a single time and under 0.95% taken by the ten largest. The V gene is TRBV28, the J gene TRBJ2-7, with 7 bases identical to TRBD1. The TCR sequence derives from an adult with an advanced solid tumor such as melanoma, head and neck, liver or kidney cancer. The material was CD4+ or CD8+ T cells sorted from blood, obtained in a trial of the OX40 agonist ivuxolimab. The CDR3 is CASRPGGSTYEQYF. CDR3 DNA sequence: TGTGCCAGCAGACCAGGGGGATCAACCTACGAGCAGTACTTC.